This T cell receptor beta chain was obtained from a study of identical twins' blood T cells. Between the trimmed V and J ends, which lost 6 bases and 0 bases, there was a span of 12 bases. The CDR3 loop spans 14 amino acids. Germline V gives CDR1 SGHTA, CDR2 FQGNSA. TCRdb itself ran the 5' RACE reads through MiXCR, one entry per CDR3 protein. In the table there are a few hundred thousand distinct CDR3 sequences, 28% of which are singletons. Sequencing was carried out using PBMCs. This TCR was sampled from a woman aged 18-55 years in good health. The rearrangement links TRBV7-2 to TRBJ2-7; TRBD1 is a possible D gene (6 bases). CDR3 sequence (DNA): TGTGCCAGCAGGCGACAGGCGATCTCCTACGAGCAGTACTTC. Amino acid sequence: CASRRQAISYEQYF.